Below are 17 T cell receptor beta chains sequenced from a single sample in a study of blood T cells in healthy people across ages. The second PCR ran roughly 6 to 11 cycles with a sample-barcoded 5' primer and J-beta primers. TCRdb used MiXCR to reprocess the 5' RACE reads, holding one entry per CDR3 protein. The sample records over 950,000 distinct CDR3 sequences, 35% to 40% being singletons. The sequenced sample was blood. These TCRs come from a man aged 18-30 years in good health.

This chain's CDR3 is CATKAQPNTNNEQYF. As DNA, the CDR3 is TGTGCCACTAAGGCACAGCCTAACACCAACAATGAGCAGTACTTC. V is TRBV6-6 and J is TRBJ2-7, with D unclear. Germline values: CDR1 MNHNY, CDR2 SVGAGI (reference sequence). Trimming pared 10 bases from V and 7 bases from J, leaving 26 bases between. CDR3 length equals 15 residues.

This clonotype was seen a handful of times. The chain couples TRBV21-1 to TRBJ1-2; the tabulated D call, TRBD1, remains unverified against the DNA. TRBV21-1 counts as a pseudogene. The length of the CDR3 is 17 residues. The CDR3 sequence is CASSKGGPQGSNYGYTF. DNA of the CDR3: TGTGCCAGCAGCAAAGGAGGCCCACAGGGGTCTAACTATGGCTACACCTTC.

The chain joins TRBV5-1 to TRBJ2-2; 7 nucleotides align to TRBD1. Trimming at V came to 0 bases and at J to 3 bases, leaving 2 bases not matched to a gene. The CDR3 runs 15 residues. CDR1 and CDR2 (germline): SGHRS, YFSETQ. CDR3 sequence: CASSLEGQYTGELFF. In DNA form, the CDR3 reads TGCGCCAGCAGCTTGGAGGGACAGTACACCGGGGAGCTGTTTTTT.

V and J are TRBV2 and TRBJ2-5, with 7 bases lining up with TRBD2. J lost 7 bases, V lost 8 bases, and 13 bases had no gene match. There are 14 residues in the CDR3. Germline V gene sequence: CDR1 SNHLY, CDR2 FYNNEI. CDR3 nucleotides: TGTGCCAGCGACTTTGGTACTAGCGCGGGGACCCAGTACTTC. Protein: CASDFGTSAGTQYF. Combining the CDR3 with reference TRBV2 and TRBJ2-5 gives the whole variable domain EPEVTQTPSHQVTQMGQEVILRCVPISNHLYFYWYRQILGQKVEFLVSFYNNEISEKSEIFDDQFSVERPDGSNFTLKIRSTKLEDSAMYFCASDFGTSAGTQYFGPGTRLLVL.

This clonotype turned up a few times. The J gene is TRBJ2-5, the V gene TRBV6-5; TRBD1 is a possible D gene (5 bases). Germline V CDR1 and CDR2: MNHEY, SVGAGI. The CDR3 totals 15 residues. Deletions cut 2 bases from V and 5 bases from J, with 15 bases between. CDR3 in DNA: TGTGCCAGCAGTTACCCTGGGGCCCAGCAGGAGACCCAGTACTTC. Translation gives CASSYPGAQQETQYF.

The J gene is TRBJ1-2, the V gene TRBV24-1; D remains unclear. The CDR3 is made up of 15 amino acids. V was pared by 3 bases and J by 5 bases, with 15 bases between. Looked up from germline, CDR1 is KGHDR and CDR2 is SFDVKD. This CDR3 reads CATSDHRRIPYGYTF. The CDR3 nucleotides are TGTGCCACCAGTGATCACCGACGGATCCCATATGGCTACACCTTC.

To note about this clonotype: At one end the junction does not follow the germline gene, possibly because of a read error. The chain combines TRBV12-3 or TRBV12-4 with TRBJ1-2, with D hard to call. The CDR3 has 13 amino acids. The CDR3 DNA is TGTGCCGGCAGTTTCATTGGGAACTATGGCTACACCTTC. This translates into CAGSFIGNYGYTF.

CDR3 DNA sequence: TGTGCCAGCAGCCCGCATTTAAACACAGATACGCAGTATTTT. This translates into CASSPHLNTDTQYF. The genes are TRBV7-2 and TRBJ2-3; D remains unclear. The V gene's germline CDR1 is SGHTA and CDR2 FQGNSA. CDR3 size: 14 residues. The germline V and J ends were trimmed by 5 bases and 2 bases, with 11 bases remaining between them.

This chain joins TRBV4-2 and TRBJ1-2; D is unresolved. V lost 2 bases and J lost 7, with 14 bases in between. The CDR3 is made up of 14 amino acids. Germline V gene lookup returns CDR1 LGHNA and CDR2 YNFKEQ. In DNA, the CDR3 is TGTGCCAGCAGCCAAACCGGACGGGGTGCTGGCTACACCTTC. This encodes CASSQTGRGAGYTF.

This clonotype turned up a few times. The chain employs TRBV7-9 and TRBJ1-1, with TRBD1 identical over 12 bases. CDR1 is SEHNR and CDR2 is FQNEAQ in the germline V gene (reference sequence). J gave up 4 bases and V 3 bases, and 6 bases lay outside the gene matches. The CDR3 is made up of 16 amino acids. The CDR3 nucleotides are TGTGCCAGCAGCTTCCGGGACAGGGGGCTGGGCACTGAAGCTTTCTTT. It codes for CASSFRDRGLGTEAFF.

The chain combines TRBV4-1 with TRBJ1-5, with 7 nucleotides matching TRBD1. The CDR3 is 14 residues long. CDR1 MGHRA and CDR2 YSYEKL come from the germline V gene. Trimming removed 4 bases from V and 6 bases from J; junction bases left unmatched: 6. The CDR3 sequence is CASSRTGDIQPQHF. CDR3 coding DNA: TGCGCCAGCAGCCGCACAGGGGACATTCAGCCCCAGCATTTT.

This clonotype appeared a few times. This sequence joins TRBV10-3 and TRBJ1-1, with 9 bases identical to TRBD1. This CDR3 comprises 15 residues. Germline V lookup: CDR1 ENHRY, CDR2 SYGVKD. V lost 7 bases and J lost 11; bases outside the gene matches: 17. In DNA, the CDR3 is TGTGCCATCAATCCGGGGGCACAGGGGGCCCAAGGGGCTTTCTTT. As protein: CAINPGAQGAQGAFF.

The chain uses TRBV20-1 and TRBJ1-1; the D is unclear. Germline lookup yields CDR1 DFQATT and CDR2 SNEGSKA (reference sequence). CDR3 length equals 15 residues. V dropped 0 bases and J dropped 0 bases, with 11 bases sitting between them. CDR3 region: CSARDLRNMNTEAFF. The CDR3 DNA reads as TGCAGTGCTAGAGATCTCCGAAACATGAACACTGAAGCTTTCTTT.

This clonotype was detected a few times. This chain uses TRBV29-1 with TRBJ2-7; perhaps TRBD2 as D (6 bases). CDR1 SQVTM and CDR2 ANQGSEA come from the germline V gene. This CDR3 has 13 amino acids. Trimming took off 3 bases at V and 6 bases at J, with 15 bases between the two ends. As DNA, the CDR3 is TGCAGCGTTGACGGGGGTCCTATTGGCGAGCAGTACTTC. Its translation: CSVDGGPIGEQYF.

This clonotype was detected a few times. The chain links TRBV4-1 to TRBJ1-5; D is uncertain. The V end lost 4 bases, the J end lost 0 bases, and 10 bases lay between the germline ends. The CDR3 loop spans 15 amino acids. Germline V lookup: CDR1 MGHRA, CDR2 YSYEKL. This CDR3 reads CASSRAGYSNQPQHF. DNA for the CDR3: TGCGCCAGCAGCCGGGCGGGATATAGCAATCAGCCCCAGCATTTT.

The chain couples TRBV4-3 to TRBJ2-5, with TRBD1 identical over 10 bases. V shed 0 bases, J shed 11 bases, and the junction held 15 bases outside the gene matches. The CDR3 length is 17 residues. Per germline, CDR1 LGHNA and CDR2 YSLEER. CDR3 nucleotides: TGCGCCAGCAGCCAAGATTCTGGGACAGGGGTTAACAGTGAGCAGTACTTC. The encoded protein is CASSQDSGTGVNSEQYF.

This clonotype was seen a handful of times. The chain recombines TRBV6-2 or TRBV6-3 with TRBJ2-5; perhaps TRBD2 as D (6 bases). Germline V gene sequence: CDR1 MNHEY, CDR2 SVGEGT. There are 14 residues in the CDR3. The V end was cut by 7 bases, the J end by 4 bases, with 16 bases between. CDR3 residues: CASTEGGSGETQYF. The CDR3 DNA is TGTGCCAGCACCGAAGGAGGGAGTGGAGAGACCCAGTACTTC.